This T cell receptor beta chain was profiled in a study of T cell responses to AZD1222 COVID-19 vaccine. Whole-study results and caveats: After the peak T cell response, and only then, were repertoires sampled. At 160-218 and 743-854, vaccine-associated CD4 TCRs were dominant, and they spanned spike. Just 6 or 7 people given AZD1222 tested seropositive at baseline. There were mostly white British donors and more females than males, and clonal diversity was possibly underestimated.

Comments on this clone: The target antigen is unknown.

Trimming took 3 bases from V and 1 from J, leaving 6 bases between them. The CDR3 length is 13 residues. Data came from immunoSEQ multiplex PCR; TCRdb stores just in-frame clones and leaves some out. The top ten clones hold 7.5% to 9.5% of a sample with 110,000 to 150,000 clones, roughly 91% of them seen once. V and J are TRBV12-3 or TRBV12-4 and TRBJ1-1, with D hard to call. This TCR was sampled from an adult in good health. The sample here was peripheral blood, taken on day 0 of AZD1222 vaccination. The CDR3: CASSLWENTEAFF. CDR3 in DNA: TGTGCCAGCAGTTTGTGGGAGAACACTGAAGCTTTCTTT.